These T cell receptor beta chains were read from a single sample in a study. Using its own MiXCR run on the 5' RACE reads, TCRdb lists one record per CDR3 protein. The sample comprises approximately 50,000 distinct CDR3 sequences, 20% of which are singletons, and 3.2% rests with the top ten. Input material: tumor-infiltrating Tregs sorted from the breast tumor. These receptors came from a female donor with breast cancer. CDR3s include the opening cysteine and the closing phenylalanine or tryptophan. Each record gives: D gene, clone size, J gene, V gene, CDR3 protein, CDR3 DNA. The D gene is left open where the match is weak. Not all rows give a size; the values are once, few, many and, for expanded clones, a class.

d_call: .
clone_size: few
j_call: TRBJ2-7
v_call: TRBV6-5
cdr3_aa: CASSRTGTYEQYF
cdr3_nt: TGTGCCAGCAGTCGGACGGGGACCTACGAGCAGTACTTC

d_call: TRBD2
clone_size: .
j_call: TRBJ2-7
v_call: TRBV11-2
cdr3_aa: CASSSAGGAYEQYF
cdr3_nt: TGTGCCAGCAGCTCAGCGGGAGGTGCCTACGAGCAGTACTTC

d_call: .
clone_size: .
j_call: TRBJ2-2
v_call: TRBV28
cdr3_aa: CASLPGTATGELFF
cdr3_nt: TGTGCCAGCTTACCCGGGACGGCCACCGGGGAGCTGTTTTTT

d_call: .
clone_size: few
j_call: TRBJ1-5
v_call: TRBV6-4
cdr3_aa: CASGDKTEYQPQHF
cdr3_nt: TGTGCCAGCGGTGACAAGACAGAATATCAGCCCCAGCATTTT

d_call: TRBD2
clone_size: .
j_call: TRBJ2-3
v_call: TRBV7-3
cdr3_aa: CASKRDYNTDTQYF
cdr3_nt: TGTGCCAGCAAAAGGGACTATAACACAGATACGCAGTATTTT

d_call: .
clone_size: few
j_call: TRBJ2-5
v_call: TRBV6-6
cdr3_aa: CASILDRGSQETQYF
cdr3_nt: TGTGCCAGCATCCTGGACAGAGGATCTCAAGAGACCCAGTACTTC

d_call: .
clone_size: few
j_call: TRBJ2-5
v_call: TRBV7-2
cdr3_aa: CASSLARKETQYF
cdr3_nt: TGTGCCAGCAGCTTAGCCAGAAAAGAGACCCAGTACTTC

d_call: .
clone_size: .
j_call: TRBJ2-7
v_call: TRBV2
cdr3_aa: CASTFDRDSYEQYF
cdr3_nt: TGTGCCAGCACCTTCGACAGAGACTCCTACGAGCAGTACTTC

d_call: TRBD2
clone_size: few
j_call: TRBJ2-5
v_call: TRBV2
cdr3_aa: CASSELLAGQETQYF
cdr3_nt: TGTGCCAGCAGTGAACTTCTAGCGGGGCAAGAGACCCAGTACTTC

d_call: TRBD2
clone_size: many
j_call: TRBJ2-1
v_call: TRBV4-1
cdr3_aa: CASSQLWTSGGRNEQFF
cdr3_nt: TGCGCCAGCAGCCAACTTTGGACTAGCGGGGGGAGGAATGAGCAGTTCTTC

d_call: TRBD1
clone_size: .
j_call: TRBJ2-2
v_call: TRBV25-1
cdr3_aa: CASSERQGNTGELFF
cdr3_nt: TGTGCCAGCAGTGAAAGACAGGGGAACACCGGGGAGCTGTTTTTT

d_call: .
clone_size: few
j_call: TRBJ2-7
v_call: TRBV2
cdr3_aa: CASRQTRRDEQYF
cdr3_nt: TGTGCCAGCAGGCAGACCCGCCGGGACGAGCAGTACTTC

d_call: TRBD1
clone_size: few
j_call: TRBJ1-2
v_call: TRBV7-9
cdr3_aa: CASSARDRGLYGYTF
cdr3_nt: TGTGCCAGCAGTGCCCGGGACAGGGGCCTCTATGGCTACACCTTC

d_call: .
clone_size: few
j_call: TRBJ1-2
v_call: TRBV28
cdr3_aa: CASRKDLRGYTF
cdr3_nt: TGTGCCAGCAGAAAGGATTTGAGGGGCTACACCTTC

d_call: .
clone_size: many
j_call: TRBJ1-3
v_call: TRBV6-5
cdr3_aa: CASRGTGTGNTIYF
cdr3_nt: TGTGCCAGCAGGGGCACAGGTACAGGAAACACCATATATTTT

d_call: .
clone_size: few
j_call: TRBJ2-7
v_call: TRBV7-2
cdr3_aa: CASSLRRGDYEQYF
cdr3_nt: TGTGCCAGCAGTTTAAGGAGGGGAGACTACGAGCAGTACTTC

d_call: TRBD1
clone_size: .
j_call: TRBJ1-5
v_call: TRBV6-1
cdr3_aa: CASIKSGGGSNQPQHF
cdr3_nt: TGTGCCAGCATCAAATCAGGGGGCGGGAGCAATCAGCCCCAGCATTTT

d_call: .
clone_size: .
j_call: TRBJ1-2
v_call: TRBV24-1
cdr3_aa: CATSDPIYGYTF
cdr3_nt: TGTGCCACCAGTGATCCTATTTATGGCTACACCTTC

d_call: .
clone_size: .
j_call: TRBJ2-6
v_call: TRBV11-1
cdr3_aa: CASSPRQATGANVLTF
cdr3_nt: TGTGCCAGCAGCCCCAGACAGGCCACTGGGGCCAACGTCCTGACTTTC

d_call: TRBD1
clone_size: .
j_call: TRBJ1-2
v_call: TRBV5-1
cdr3_aa: CASSVRDSYGYTF
cdr3_nt: TGCGCCAGCAGCGTGCGGGACAGCTATGGCTACACCTTC

d_call: TRBD1
clone_size: .
j_call: TRBJ2-2
v_call: TRBV20-1
cdr3_aa: CSAVSRTGLNTGELFF
cdr3_nt: TGCAGTGCTGTGAGTCGGACAGGCCTGAACACCGGGGAGCTGTTTTTT

d_call: TRBD1
clone_size: few
j_call: TRBJ2-7
v_call: TRBV7-6
cdr3_aa: CASSLTGEEQYF
cdr3_nt: TGTGCCAGCAGCTTGACAGGGGAAGAGCAGTACTTC

d_call: TRBD2
clone_size: many
j_call: TRBJ2-3
v_call: TRBV20-1
cdr3_aa: CSARRGSRGDTQYF
cdr3_nt: TGCAGTGCTAGGCGCGGGAGTAGGGGAGATACGCAGTATTTT

d_call: TRBD1
clone_size: few
j_call: TRBJ1-1
v_call: TRBV4-1
cdr3_aa: CASSPRQGRGGAFF
cdr3_nt: TGCGCCAGCAGCCCTCGACAGGGAAGGGGAGGAGCTTTCTTT

d_call: .
clone_size: few
j_call: TRBJ1-2
v_call: TRBV7-2
cdr3_aa: CASSSRDPGRRYGYTF
cdr3_nt: TGTGCCAGCAGCTCCCGGGACCCGGGGAGAAGGTATGGCTACACCTTC

d_call: TRBD1
clone_size: .
j_call: TRBJ1-5
v_call: TRBV28
cdr3_aa: CASIGTGVHQPQHF
cdr3_nt: TGTGCCAGTATCGGGACAGGGGTGCATCAGCCCCAGCATTTT

d_call: .
clone_size: many
j_call: TRBJ1-1
v_call: TRBV4-2
cdr3_aa: CASSQDRWTYF
cdr3_nt: TGTGCCAGCAGCCAAGATCGATGGACATACTTT

d_call: .
clone_size: .
j_call: TRBJ1-1
v_call: TRBV5-1
cdr3_aa: CASSLAGHKNTEAFF
cdr3_nt: TGCGCCAGCAGCTTGGCCGGACACAAGAACACTGAAGCTTTCTTT

d_call: TRBD1
clone_size: .
j_call: TRBJ2-3
v_call: TRBV9
cdr3_aa: CASSVEQGRGTDTQYF
cdr3_nt: TGTGCCAGCAGCGTAGAACAGGGGCGAGGGACAGATACGCAGTATTTT

d_call: TRBD1
clone_size: few
j_call: TRBJ1-1
v_call: TRBV6-5
cdr3_aa: CASSLSGTAKNTEAFF
cdr3_nt: TGTGCCAGCAGTTTGAGCGGGACAGCCAAGAACACTGAAGCTTTCTTT

d_call: .
clone_size: many
j_call: TRBJ2-1
v_call: TRBV4-1
cdr3_aa: CASSQLTTHNEQFF
cdr3_nt: TGCGCCAGCAGTCAACTGACTACACACAATGAGCAGTTCTTC

d_call: TRBD2
clone_size: few
j_call: TRBJ2-1
v_call: TRBV7-3
cdr3_aa: CASSLRRGDNNEQFF
cdr3_nt: TGTGCCAGCAGCTTAAGGCGGGGGGACAACAATGAGCAGTTCTTC

d_call: TRBD2
clone_size: few
j_call: TRBJ2-7
v_call: TRBV5-1
cdr3_aa: CASSLDRTSGSHYEQYF
cdr3_nt: TGCGCCAGCAGCTTGGACCGGACTAGCGGGAGCCACTACGAGCAGTACTTC

d_call: TRBD2
clone_size: few
j_call: TRBJ2-7
v_call: TRBV5-1
cdr3_aa: CASKRQGLAVYEQYF
cdr3_nt: TGCGCCAGCAAACGGCAGGGACTAGCGGTCTACGAGCAGTACTTC

d_call: TRBD1
clone_size: many
j_call: TRBJ2-5
v_call: TRBV9
cdr3_aa: CASSPRDRGHETQYF
cdr3_nt: TGTGCCAGCAGCCCCCGGGACAGGGGGCATGAGACCCAGTACTTC

d_call: .
clone_size: .
j_call: TRBJ2-4
v_call: TRBV20-1
cdr3_aa: CSARPLGEFTKNIQYF
cdr3_nt: TGCAGTGCTAGACCCCTGGGGGAGTTTACCAAAAACATTCAGTACTTC

d_call: TRBD1
clone_size: few
j_call: TRBJ1-5
v_call: TRBV28
cdr3_aa: CASSTDRGRNQPQHF
cdr3_nt: TGTGCCAGCAGTACCGACAGGGGGCGAAATCAGCCCCAGCATTTT

d_call: TRBD1
clone_size: .
j_call: TRBJ1-5
v_call: TRBV12-3/TRBV12-4
cdr3_aa: CASSLGGNRGGQPQHF
cdr3_nt: TGTGCCAGCAGTTTAGGAGGCAACAGGGGGGGGCAGCCCCAGCATTTT

d_call: .
clone_size: many
j_call: TRBJ2-3
v_call: TRBV5-1
cdr3_aa: CASRTGQDTQYF
cdr3_nt: TGCGCCAGCAGGACCGGTCAAGATACGCAGTATTTT

d_call: TRBD1
clone_size: .
j_call: TRBJ1-5
v_call: TRBV18
cdr3_aa: CASSPNQGAGQPQHF
cdr3_nt: TGTGCCAGCTCACCTAATCAGGGGGCCGGTCAGCCCCAGCATTTT

d_call: TRBD2
clone_size: .
j_call: TRBJ2-7
v_call: TRBV24-1
cdr3_aa: CATSDEGLAGDREQYF
cdr3_nt: TGTGCCACCAGTGATGAGGGACTAGCGGGAGATCGGGAGCAGTACTTC

d_call: TRBD1
clone_size: once
j_call: TRBJ1-1
v_call: TRBV29-1
cdr3_aa: CISRTGGRNTEAFF
cdr3_nt: TGCATCTCTCGGACAGGGGGCAGGAACACTGAAGCTTTCTTT

d_call: TRBD1
clone_size: few
j_call: TRBJ1-4
v_call: TRBV4-3
cdr3_aa: CASSLSRGEKLFF
cdr3_nt: TGCGCCAGCAGTCTAAGCAGGGGGGAAAAACTGTTTTTT

d_call: TRBD2
clone_size: .
j_call: TRBJ2-1
v_call: TRBV28
cdr3_aa: CASSLAELYNEQFF
cdr3_nt: TGTGCCAGCAGCCTAGCGGAGCTTTACAATGAGCAGTTCTTC

d_call: .
clone_size: many
j_call: TRBJ1-2
v_call: TRBV6-5
cdr3_aa: CASSRRDGWDGYTF
cdr3_nt: TGTGCCAGCAGTCGTCGGGACGGATGGGATGGCTACACCTTC

d_call: TRBD2
clone_size: .
j_call: TRBJ2-5
v_call: TRBV2
cdr3_aa: CASSFSQGGGETQYF
cdr3_nt: TGTGCCAGCTCCTTTTCCCAGGGCGGGGGGGAGACCCAGTACTTC

d_call: .
clone_size: many
j_call: TRBJ2-7
v_call: TRBV5-1
cdr3_aa: CASSLRTGRVYEQYF
cdr3_nt: TGCGCCAGCAGCTTAAGGACAGGGAGGGTCTACGAGCAGTACTTC

d_call: TRBD1
clone_size: few
j_call: TRBJ1-2
v_call: TRBV6-6
cdr3_aa: CASSRQGTGYGYTF
cdr3_nt: TGTGCCAGCAGTCGACAGGGAACGGGCTATGGCTACACCTTC